Here is one T cell receptor beta chain with its context. The source of the sample is a study of blood T cell repertoires in COVID-19. Looking at the study overall: Specimens from acute and convalescent COVID-19 originated in the United States, Italy and Spain. PBMCs, B-cell-depleted T cells, or T cells were the source of the cDNA or gDNA that made up the material.

As originally analysed: The authors estimated nucleated cell counts from reference gene primer amplification. Profiling relied on immunoSEQ multiplex PCR, and the TCRdb table lists in-frame clones only, not all of them. V, J and clone size were drawn from that table, and D and trimming were deduced from the DNA. This sample yields some 110,000 clones, of which around 86% are seen a single time; roughly 8.2% belongs to the top ten. The CDR3 contains 14 residues. V trimming: 4 bases; J trimming: 5 bases; junction bases outside the gene matches: 6. Germline CDR1 reads SEHNR; CDR2 reads FQNEAQ (reference sequence).

Sample: peripheral blood. This clonotype was sampled from a man in his 70s with acute or convalescent COVID-19. The genes are TRBV7-9 and TRBJ1-1; TRBD1 matches at 8 bases. As DNA, the CDR3 is TGTGCCAGCAGCTCCGCAGGGGGCGGGACTGAAGCTTTCTTT. Its protein is CASSSAGGGTEAFF.